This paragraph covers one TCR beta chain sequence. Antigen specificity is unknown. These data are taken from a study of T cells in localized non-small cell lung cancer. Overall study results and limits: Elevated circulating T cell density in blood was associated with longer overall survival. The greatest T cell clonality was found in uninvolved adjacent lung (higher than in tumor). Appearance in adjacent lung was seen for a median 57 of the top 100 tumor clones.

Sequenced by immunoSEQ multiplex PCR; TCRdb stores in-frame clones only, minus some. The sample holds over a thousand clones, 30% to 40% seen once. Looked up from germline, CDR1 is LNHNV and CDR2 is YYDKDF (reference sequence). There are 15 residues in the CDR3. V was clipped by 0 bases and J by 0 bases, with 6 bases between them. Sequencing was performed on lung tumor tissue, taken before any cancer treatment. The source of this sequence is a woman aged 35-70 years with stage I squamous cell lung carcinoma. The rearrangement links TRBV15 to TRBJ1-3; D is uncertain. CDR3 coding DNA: TGTGCCACCAGCAGAGATGGAGGCTCTGGAAACACCATATATTTT. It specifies CATSRDGGSGNTIYF.